What follows are 18 T cell receptor beta chains derived from one specimen sequenced in a study of cytomegalovirus exposure and HLA in healthy donors. The protocol was immunoSEQ multiplex PCR, while the TCRdb copy is restricted to in-frame clones and leaves out a portion. Of approximately 58,000 clones listed, roughly 90% are singletons. The source material was PBMCs. These receptors were obtained from a woman younger than 45 in good health and CMV-seronegative.

The chain has TRBV5-1 and TRBJ2-3, with D unresolved. The CDR3 is 17 amino acids. The germline V gene has CDR1 SGHRS and CDR2 YFSETQ. Trimming cost V 5 bases and J 2 bases, with 21 bases left between them. CDR3 coding DNA: TGCGCCAGCAGTTTAAAACAAATGAGGCTTCCCACAGATACGCAGTATTTT. Residues: CASSLKQMRLPTDTQYF.

This chain joins TRBV5-1 and TRBJ2-7; maybe TRBD1 (6 bases). CDR3 length: 16 residues. CDR1 is SGHRS, CDR2 YFSETQ, per germline. The V end was cut by 0 bases, the J end by 4 bases, with 17 bases between. CDR3 nucleotides: TGCGCCAGCAGCTTGGGTGGGACACAGTTAAAGTACGAGCAGTACTTC. Encoded protein: CASSLGGTQLKYEQYF.

This chain uses TRBV11-2 with TRBJ2-5, with 8 positions matching TRBD1. In germline, CDR1 is SGHAT, CDR2 FQNNGV. This CDR3 region has 18 residues. V trimming: 5 bases; J trimming: 8 bases; junction bases outside the gene matches: 22. The CDR3 region is CASSEDRGSESRRGTQYF. CDR3 DNA sequence: TGTGCCAGCAGCGAAGACAGGGGATCTGAAAGCCGCAGGGGCACCCAGTACTTC.

The rearrangement links TRBV27 to TRBJ1-5; D perhaps matches TRBD1 (6 bases). Trimming removed 2 bases at V and 3 bases at J, with 11 bases between. Germline assignment: CDR1 MNHEY and CDR2 SMNVEV (reference sequence). The CDR3 runs 15 residues. The DNA for the CDR3 is TGTGCCAGCAGTTTAATTGGACAGTCCAATCAGCCCCAGCATTTT. It encodes CASSLIGQSNQPQHF.

This chain joins TRBV7-9 and TRBJ2-2; 9 bases match TRBD2. Germline loops: CDR1 SEHNR, CDR2 FQNEAQ (reference sequence). Trimming at V came to 5 bases and at J to 1 base, leaving 8 bases not matched to a gene. This CDR3 is built from 17 residues. DNA of the CDR3: TGTGCCAGCAGCCCCCGAGGACTAGCGTTGAACACCGGGGAGCTGTTTTTT. This encodes CASSPRGLALNTGELFF.

The V call is TRBV28, the J call TRBJ1-2; unclear D gene. The CDR3 is made up of 16 amino acids. Germline loops: CDR1 MDHEN, CDR2 SYDVKM. V lost 5 bases, J lost 0 bases, and 16 bases lay in between. In DNA, the CDR3 is TGTGCCAGCAGTCCACCAAGCCCGTTAACTAACTATGGCTACACCTTC. The encoded protein is CASSPPSPLTNYGYTF.

This chain connects TRBV27 to TRBJ1-5, with 9 bases identical to TRBD1. Per germline, CDR1 MNHEY and CDR2 SMNVEV (reference sequence). The CDR3 totals 14 residues. V trimming: 6 bases; J trimming: 6 bases; junction bases outside the gene matches: 6. CDR3 protein: CASRLQGAGQPQHF. The CDR3 nucleotides read TGTGCCAGCAGGTTACAGGGGGCGGGTCAGCCCCAGCATTTT.

This sequence joins TRBV6-5 and TRBJ2-1; weak D call: TRBD1 (5 bases). Trimming took 7 bases from V and 8 from J, leaving 12 bases between them. CDR1 and CDR2 (germline): MNHEY, SVGAGI. The CDR3 is made up of 12 amino acids. The CDR3: CASTNPGHEQFF. CDR3 sequence (DNA): TGTGCCAGCACTAACCCAGGGCATGAGCAGTTCTTC.

The chain has TRBV6-5 and TRBJ2-1, with a weak D call TRBD1 (5 bases). The ends were cut back, 2 bases at V and 13 bases at J, with 15 bases in the middle. CDR1 is MNHEY, CDR2 SVGAGI, per germline. The CDR3 runs to 13 residues. The CDR3, as DNA: TGTGCCAGCAGTTACAACATCCGCCAGGGACAGTTCTTC. It encodes CASSYNIRQGQFF.

The chain is built from TRBV11-1 and TRBJ2-1; 10 bases match TRBD2. The CDR3 is 14 amino acids. V was clipped by 5 bases and J by 10 bases; unmatched bases: 8. Germline CDR1 and CDR2: SGHAT and FQDESV (reference sequence). The CDR3 protein is CASSPGTSEREQFF. In DNA form, the CDR3 reads TGTGCCAGCAGCCCCGGGACTAGCGAACGCGAGCAGTTCTTC.

This chain connects TRBV29-1 to TRBJ2-5, with 9 bases that match TRBD2. The CDR3 totals 14 residues. CDR1 is SQVTM and CDR2 is ANQGSEA in the germline V gene. J lost 5 bases, V lost 5 bases, and 9 bases had no gene match. The CDR3 DNA is TGCAGCGTTCTAGGCGGGAGGGCCCGGGAGACCCAGTACTTC. Amino acid sequence: CSVLGGRARETQYF. Variable domain in full (rest from reference TRBV29-1 and TRBJ2-5): SAVISQKPSRDICQRGTSLTIQCQVDSQVTMMFWYRQQPGQSLTLIATANQGSEATYESGFVIDKFPISRPNLTFSTLTVSNMSPEDSSIYLCSVLGGRARETQYFGPGTRLLVL.

The genes are TRBV6-5 and TRBJ1-1, with D possibly being TRBD1 (6 bases). Deletions cut 6 bases from V and 9 bases from J, with 20 bases between. The CDR3 runs to 14 residues. CDR1 is MNHEY and CDR2 is SVGAGI in the germline V gene. The DNA of the CDR3 is TGTGCCAGCAGCCGGACGCCGAGCACAGGGAAAGCTTTCTTT. It translates to CASSRTPSTGKAFF.

The chain uses TRBV9 and TRBJ2-1, with TRBD2 matching 9 bases. CDR3 size: 15 residues. The trim removed 4 bases at V and 7 bases at J, leaving 9 bases unmatched. The V gene's germline CDR1 is SGDLS and CDR2 YYNGEE. The CDR3 region has the DNA TGTGCCAGCAGCCCGCGGGAGGGCCAGGGGAATGAGCAGTTCTTC. This sequence encodes CASSPREGQGNEQFF.

This chain uses TRBV4-2 with TRBJ2-1; 7 bases are shared with TRBD2. Germline V CDR1 and CDR2: LGHNA, YNFKEQ. V lost 3 bases and J lost 5; bases outside the gene matches: 10. The CDR3 contains 16 residues. This CDR3 reads CASSQPRGLTNNEQFF. The DNA for the CDR3 is TGTGCCAGCAGCCAGCCTCGGGGACTAACTAACAATGAGCAGTTCTTC.

This chain links TRBV15 with TRBJ1-2; D uncertain. The V end lost 2 bases, the J end lost 0 bases, and 4 bases lay between the germline ends. Germline V gives CDR1 LNHNV, CDR2 YYDKDF (reference sequence). The CDR3 is made up of 13 amino acids. CDR3 nucleotides: TGTGCCACCAGCAGACTTGCTAACTATGGCTACACCTTC. Its translation is CATSRLANYGYTF.

This clone has just a few counts. The rearrangement links TRBV30 to TRBJ1-1; D is unresolved. CDR1 and CDR2 from the germline V gene are GTSNPN and SVGIG (reference sequence). The length of the CDR3 is 13 residues. V was pared by 3 bases and J by 3 bases, with 11 bases between. The CDR3 here is CAWRIPGYTEAFF. The DNA of the CDR3 is TGTGCCTGGAGGATACCGGGGTACACTGAAGCTTTCTTT. Together with reference TRBV30 and TRBJ1-1, the CDR3 gives the full variable domain: SQTIHQWPATLVQPVGSPLSLECTVEGTSNPNLYWYRQAAGRGLQLLFYSVGIGQISSEVPQNLSASRPQDRQFILSSKKLLLSDSGFYLCAWRIPGYTEAFFGQGTRLTVV.

The chain joins TRBV21-1 to TRBJ2-7; the DNA was not compared with TRBD2, the D call given in the table. TRBV21-1 is an annotated pseudogene. The CDR3 is 16 amino acids. In nucleotides, the CDR3 is TGTGCCAGCAGCAAAATCGAGAGCGAAAAGACCTACGAGCAGTACTTC. This gives the protein CASSKIESEKTYEQYF.

V gene TRBV5-6 combines with J gene TRBJ2-5; TRBD1 matches 10 bases. Unmatched junction bases numbered 5, after V lost 2 bases and J lost 1 base. Germline assignment: CDR1 SGHDT and CDR2 YYEEEE. This CDR3 is 16 amino acids long. The CDR3 region is CASSFGQGVFQETQYF. In nucleotides, the CDR3 is TGTGCCAGCAGCTTCGGACAGGGGGTTTTCCAAGAGACCCAGTACTTC.